This record concerns one TCR beta chain sequence. What it binds is unknown. This sample was taken from a study of T-cell memory formation after mild COVID-19. On the study more broadly: TCR clusters mostly belonged to single donors.

Study outcomes and limitations: Among contracting clones, CD4+ were mainly CM/EM and CD8+ enriched in EMRA.

TCRdb analysed the 5' RACE reads with MiXCR anew, one entry per CDR3 protein. The sample yields about 90,000 distinct CDR3 sequences, roughly an eighth seen once. Per germline, CDR1 SEHNR and CDR2 FQNEAQ (reference sequence). The CDR3 covers 14 residues. The V gene lost 5 bases and the J gene lost 0 bases, with 11 bases spanning the gap. The chain uses TRBV7-9 and TRBJ2-7; D gene unclear. This TCR was sampled from an adult woman who had mild COVID-19 (a few samples of this study predate the infection). Cell type and time point are not known. The specimen was PBMCs or a T cell subset sorted from them (not recorded which). The CDR3 nucleotides are TGTGCCAGCAGCAACAGTGATAGCTCCTACGAGCAGTACTTC. It codes for CASSNSDSSYEQYF. Full variable domain (remainder filled in from reference TRBV7-9 and TRBJ2-7): DTGVSQNPRHKITKRGQNVTFRCDPISEHNRLYWYRQTLGQGPEFLTYFQNEAQLEKSRLLSDRFSAERPKGSFSTLEIQRTEQGDSAMYLCASSNSDSSYEQYFGPGTRLTVT.